This T cell receptor beta chain was recovered during a study of cytomegalovirus exposure and HLA in healthy donors. General study findings and limits: Donor immune exposure was known only as CMV serostatus. TCR beta chain V- and J-gene trimming was linked, in a later analysis, to a missense variant in DCLRE1C.

Germline V lookup: CDR1 MNHEY, CDR2 SVGAGI. V lost 7 bases to trimming and J lost 0 bases, with 14 bases between them. The CDR3 loop spans 15 amino acids. In the case of this clone: Its cognate antigen is unknown.

PCR used 60 Vbeta primers and 13 Jbeta primers. Using immunoSEQ multiplex PCR, the repertoire was profiled, and TCRdb retains in-frame clones only, with some absent. The sample holds some 130,000 clones, approximately 80% seen once. The V and J genes are TRBV6-5 and TRBJ2-3, with D possibly matching TRBD2 (5 bases). The TCR comes from a male donor in good health and CMV-seropositive. Sequenced sample: PBMCs. CDR3: CASTQRGASTDTQYF. As DNA, the CDR3 is TGTGCCAGCACCCAACGGGGTGCGAGCACAGATACGCAGTATTTT.